The 2 T cell receptor beta chains given below trace back to one sample, sequenced in a study of Ad26.COV2.S vaccination and SARS-CoV-2 variants. Produced via immunoSEQ multiplex PCR; TCRdb's table is partial and in-frame only. The sample gives roughly 410,000 clones, 83% of which show up once; just under 7.5% is in the top ten. Specified treatment: about 20 received Ad26.COV2.S at low or high dose, single or two shots; about five received placebo; per-sample allocation not given. Sample collection was performed on day 63 after the first vaccine or placebo injection. Sequenced here: peripheral blood, sampled in a trial of Ad26.COV2.S vaccine versus placebo. These receptor sequences come from a person between 18 and 65 years old who received the Ad26.COV2.S COVID-19 vaccine or a placebo.

The V call is TRBV4-3, the J call TRBJ2-6; TRBD1 agrees at 10 bases. Per the germline V gene, CDR1 is LGHNA and CDR2 is YSLEER. V lost 0 bases and J lost 2; bases outside the gene matches: 4. The CDR3 length is 18 residues. CDR3 in amino acids: CASSQEGTGVTGANVLTF. CDR3 nucleotides: TGCGCCAGCAGCCAAGAGGGGACAGGGGTTACTGGGGCCAACGTCCTGACTTTC.

CDR3 amino acids: CASSPPLGRNTGELFF. The CDR3 DNA is TGTGCCAGCAGTCCCCCCCTAGGACGGAACACCGGGGAGCTGTTTTTT. The rearrangement uses TRBV6-2 or TRBV6-3 and TRBJ2-2; D is undetermined. The length of the CDR3 is 16 residues. Germline V lookup: CDR1 MNHEY, CDR2 SVGEGT. The germline V and J ends were trimmed by 5 bases and 1 base, with 14 bases remaining between them.